The present T cell receptor beta chain was sequenced within a study of T cells after yellow fever vaccination. Across the study: Each low-cell-number fraction was prepared by means of SMART-Seq v4 Ultra Low Input.

Germline loops: CDR1 LGHNA, CDR2 YSLEER. The length of the CDR3 is 12 residues. V lost 3 bases, J lost 6 bases, and 2 bases stayed unmatched. TCRdb called the 5' RACE reads again in MiXCR, with one record for every CDR3 protein. Of 300,000 or so distinct CDR3 sequences in the sample, approximately 12% were seen once. For this clonotype: Its specificity is unknown.

General observations from the study: Highly abundant clonotypes carried over from the bulk population could end up in FACS-sorted repertoires as contaminants. Booster samples showed a return of most primary-vaccination clones (around 95% CD4, around 85% CD8).

This clonotype was obtained from a man aged 25-40 years who received the YFV17D yellow fever vaccine. The source material was CD4+ T cells sorted from PBMCs, sampled 45 days after the yellow fever booster vaccination. The gene calls are TRBV4-3 and TRBJ2-7; 7 bases line up with TRBD1. CDR3 nucleotide sequence: TGCGCCAGCAGCCAGACAGGGTCCGAGCAGTACTTC. Translated, it gives CASSQTGSEQYF.